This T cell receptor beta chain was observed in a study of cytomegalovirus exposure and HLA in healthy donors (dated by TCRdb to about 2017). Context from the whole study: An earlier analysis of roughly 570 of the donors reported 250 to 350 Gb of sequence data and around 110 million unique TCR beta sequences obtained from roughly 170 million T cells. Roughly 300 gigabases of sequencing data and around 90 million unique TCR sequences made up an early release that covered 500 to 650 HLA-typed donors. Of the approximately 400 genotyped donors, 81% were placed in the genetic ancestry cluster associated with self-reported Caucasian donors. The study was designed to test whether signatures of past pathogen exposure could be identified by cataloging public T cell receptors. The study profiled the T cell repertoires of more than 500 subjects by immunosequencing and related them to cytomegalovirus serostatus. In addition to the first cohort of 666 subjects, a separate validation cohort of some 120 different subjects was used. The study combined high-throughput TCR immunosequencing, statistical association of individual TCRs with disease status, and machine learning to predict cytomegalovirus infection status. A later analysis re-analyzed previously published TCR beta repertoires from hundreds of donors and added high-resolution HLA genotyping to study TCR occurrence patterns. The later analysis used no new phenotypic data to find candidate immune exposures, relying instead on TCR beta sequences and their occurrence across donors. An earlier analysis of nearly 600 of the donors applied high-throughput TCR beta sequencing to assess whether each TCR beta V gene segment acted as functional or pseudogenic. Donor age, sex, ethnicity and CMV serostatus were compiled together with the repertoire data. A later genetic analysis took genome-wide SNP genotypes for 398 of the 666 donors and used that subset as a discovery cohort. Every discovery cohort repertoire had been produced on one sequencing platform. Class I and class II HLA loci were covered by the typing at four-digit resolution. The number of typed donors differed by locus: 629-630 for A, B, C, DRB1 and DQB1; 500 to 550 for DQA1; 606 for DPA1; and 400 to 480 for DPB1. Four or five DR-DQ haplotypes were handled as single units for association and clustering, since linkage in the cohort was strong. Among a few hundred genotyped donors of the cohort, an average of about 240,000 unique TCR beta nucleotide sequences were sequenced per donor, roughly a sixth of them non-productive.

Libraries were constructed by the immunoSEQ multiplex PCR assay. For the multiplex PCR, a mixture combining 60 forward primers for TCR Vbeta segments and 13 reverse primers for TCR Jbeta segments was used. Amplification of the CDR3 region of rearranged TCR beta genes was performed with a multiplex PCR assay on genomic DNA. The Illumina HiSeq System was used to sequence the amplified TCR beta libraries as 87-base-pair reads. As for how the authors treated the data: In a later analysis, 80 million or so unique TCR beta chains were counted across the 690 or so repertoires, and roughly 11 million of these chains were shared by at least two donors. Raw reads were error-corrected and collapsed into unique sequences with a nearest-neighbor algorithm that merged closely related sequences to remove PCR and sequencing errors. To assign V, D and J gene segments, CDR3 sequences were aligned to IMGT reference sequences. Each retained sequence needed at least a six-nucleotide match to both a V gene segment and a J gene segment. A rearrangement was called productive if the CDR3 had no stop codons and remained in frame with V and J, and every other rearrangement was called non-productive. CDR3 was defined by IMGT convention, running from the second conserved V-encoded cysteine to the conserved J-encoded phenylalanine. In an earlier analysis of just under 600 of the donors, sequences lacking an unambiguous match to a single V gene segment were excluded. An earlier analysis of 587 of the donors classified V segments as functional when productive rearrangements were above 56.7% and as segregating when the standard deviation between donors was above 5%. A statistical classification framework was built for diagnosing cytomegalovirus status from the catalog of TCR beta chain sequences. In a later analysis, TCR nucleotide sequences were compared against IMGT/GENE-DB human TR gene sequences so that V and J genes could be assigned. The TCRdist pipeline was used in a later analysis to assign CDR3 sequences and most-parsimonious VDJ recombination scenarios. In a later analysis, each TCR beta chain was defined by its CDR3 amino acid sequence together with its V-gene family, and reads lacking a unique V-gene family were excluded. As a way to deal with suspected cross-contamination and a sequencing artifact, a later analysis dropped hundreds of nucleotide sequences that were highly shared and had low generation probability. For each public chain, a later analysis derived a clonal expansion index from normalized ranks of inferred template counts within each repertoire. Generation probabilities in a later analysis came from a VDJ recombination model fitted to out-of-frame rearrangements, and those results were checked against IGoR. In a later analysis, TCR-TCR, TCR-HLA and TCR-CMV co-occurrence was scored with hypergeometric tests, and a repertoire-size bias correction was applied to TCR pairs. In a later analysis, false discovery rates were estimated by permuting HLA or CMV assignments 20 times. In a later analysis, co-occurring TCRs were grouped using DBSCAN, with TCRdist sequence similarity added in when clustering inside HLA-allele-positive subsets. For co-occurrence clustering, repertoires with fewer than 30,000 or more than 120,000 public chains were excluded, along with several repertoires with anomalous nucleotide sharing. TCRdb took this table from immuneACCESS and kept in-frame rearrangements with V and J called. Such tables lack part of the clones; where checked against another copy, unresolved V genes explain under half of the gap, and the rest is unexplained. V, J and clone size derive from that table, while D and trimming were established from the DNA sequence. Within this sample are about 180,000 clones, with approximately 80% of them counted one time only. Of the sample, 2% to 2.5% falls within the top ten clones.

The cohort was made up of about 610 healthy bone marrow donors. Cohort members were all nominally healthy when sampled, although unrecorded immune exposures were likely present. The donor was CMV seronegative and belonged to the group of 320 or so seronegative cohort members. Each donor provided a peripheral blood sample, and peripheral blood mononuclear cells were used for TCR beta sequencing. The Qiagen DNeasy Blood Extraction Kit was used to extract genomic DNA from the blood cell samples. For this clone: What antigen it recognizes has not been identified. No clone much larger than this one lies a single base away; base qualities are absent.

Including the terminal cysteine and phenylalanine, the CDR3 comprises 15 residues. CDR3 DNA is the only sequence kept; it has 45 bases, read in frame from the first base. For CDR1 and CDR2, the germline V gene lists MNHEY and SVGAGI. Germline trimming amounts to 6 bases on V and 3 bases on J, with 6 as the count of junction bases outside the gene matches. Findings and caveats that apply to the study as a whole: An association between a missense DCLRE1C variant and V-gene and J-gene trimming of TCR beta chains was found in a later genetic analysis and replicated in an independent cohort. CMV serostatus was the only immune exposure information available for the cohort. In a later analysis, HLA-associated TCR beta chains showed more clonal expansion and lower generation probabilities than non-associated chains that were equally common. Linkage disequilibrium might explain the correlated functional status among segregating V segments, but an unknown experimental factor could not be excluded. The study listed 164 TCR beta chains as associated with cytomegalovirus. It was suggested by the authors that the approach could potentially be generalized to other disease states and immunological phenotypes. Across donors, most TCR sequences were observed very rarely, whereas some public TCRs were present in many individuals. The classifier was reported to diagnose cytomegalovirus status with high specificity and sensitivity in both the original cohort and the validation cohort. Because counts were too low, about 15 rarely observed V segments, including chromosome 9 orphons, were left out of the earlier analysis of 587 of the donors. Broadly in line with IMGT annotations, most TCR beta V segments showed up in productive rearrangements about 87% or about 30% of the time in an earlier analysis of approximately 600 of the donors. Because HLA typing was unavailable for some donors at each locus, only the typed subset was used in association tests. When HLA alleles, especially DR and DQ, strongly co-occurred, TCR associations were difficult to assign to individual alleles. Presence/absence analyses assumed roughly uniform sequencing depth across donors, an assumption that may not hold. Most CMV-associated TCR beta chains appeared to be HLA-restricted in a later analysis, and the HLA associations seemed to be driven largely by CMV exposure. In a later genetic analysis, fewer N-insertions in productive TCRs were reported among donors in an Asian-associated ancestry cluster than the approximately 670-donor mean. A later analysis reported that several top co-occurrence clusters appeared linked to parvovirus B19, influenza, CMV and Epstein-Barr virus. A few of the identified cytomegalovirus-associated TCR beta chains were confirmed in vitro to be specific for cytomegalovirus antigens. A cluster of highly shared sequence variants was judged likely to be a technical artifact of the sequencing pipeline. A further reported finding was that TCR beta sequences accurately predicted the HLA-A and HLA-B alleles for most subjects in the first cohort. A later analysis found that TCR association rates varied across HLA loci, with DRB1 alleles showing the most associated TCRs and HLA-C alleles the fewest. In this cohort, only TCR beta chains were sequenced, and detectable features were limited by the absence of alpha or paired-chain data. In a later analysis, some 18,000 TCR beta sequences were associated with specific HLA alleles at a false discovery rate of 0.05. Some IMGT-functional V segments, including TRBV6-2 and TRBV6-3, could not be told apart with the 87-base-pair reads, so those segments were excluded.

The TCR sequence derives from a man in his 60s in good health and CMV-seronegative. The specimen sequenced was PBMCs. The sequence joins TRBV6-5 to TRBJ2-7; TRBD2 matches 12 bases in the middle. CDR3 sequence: CASRNLAGGRYEQYF. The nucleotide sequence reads TGTGCCAGCAGAAATCTAGCGGGGGGGCGCTACGAGCAGTACTTC.